The source of this T cell receptor beta chain is a study of blood T cell repertoires in COVID-19. Study-level information: Collection of acute and convalescent COVID-19 samples took place in the United States, Italy and Spain. T cells, B-cell-depleted T cells, or PBMCs provided the cDNA or gDNA that served as material.

Authors' methods: Reference gene primer amplification yielded estimated nucleated cell counts. The data were produced by immunoSEQ multiplex PCR, yet TCRdb's version contains in-frame clones alone and is incomplete. That table is the source of V, J and clone size, and D and trimming were worked out from the DNA. The sample consists of approximately 220,000 clones, nearly 90% of them appearing once. J was trimmed by 3 bases and V by 8 bases; bases with no gene match: 3. Per germline, CDR1 SNHLY and CDR2 FYNNEI. The length of the CDR3 is 14 residues. This rearrangement joins TRBV2 to TRBJ2-7; 14 bases align to TRBD2. This TCR was recovered from a woman aged 25-40 years with acute COVID-19. The material sequenced was PBMCs or T cells enriched from blood (not recorded which). CDR3 bases: TGTGCCAGCCGGACTAGCGGGGGGTACTACGAGCAGTACTTC. This codes for CASRTSGGYYEQYF.